Shown below are 20 T cell receptor beta chains from a single sample sequenced in a study of human T cells and chemical hapten exposure. TCRdb re-analysed the RACE reads in MiXCR, keeping a single row per CDR3 protein. Among approximately 370,000 distinct CDR3 sequences, approximately 5.8% were seen once, and the ten largest hold less than 9%. Specified time point: pre-sensitization, week 0. Described treatment: therapeutic diphenylcyclopropenone sensitization with weekly scalp DPC. The sample in question was whole blood, obtained in connection with sensitization to the hapten diphenylcyclopropenone (DPC). The receptors were gathered from a woman younger than 30 with alopecia areata. Some clones in this sample may be carry-over from other donors' samples.

A few counts support this clonotype. This sequence joins TRBV4-2 and TRBJ1-5; D is ambiguous. Per germline, CDR1 LGHNA and CDR2 YNFKEQ. This CDR3 is 15 amino acids long. The germline V and J ends were trimmed by 7 bases and 1 base, with 14 bases remaining between them. The CDR3 sequence: CASTPTSGSNQPQHF. As DNA, the CDR3 is TGTGCCAGCACCCCTACTTCGGGAAGCAATCAGCCCCAGCATTTT.

Ten or more counts support this clonotype. The chain has TRBV7-3 and TRBJ2-1; no definite D call. Deletions cut 0 bases from V and 11 bases from J, with 8 bases between. The CDR3 extends over 12 amino acids. Germline CDR1 and CDR2: SGHTA and FQGTGA. This CDR3 reads CASSLTSAKQFF. The CDR3 region has the DNA TGTGCCAGCAGCTTAACTTCGGCAAAGCAGTTCTTC.

The chain has TRBV7-8 and TRBJ1-6; D is undetermined. Germline V lookup: CDR1 SGHVS, CDR2 FQNEAQ. Trimming left V 4 bases short and J 4 bases short, with 20 bases between. CDR3 length: 18 amino acids. Here the CDR3 DNA reads TGTGCCAGCAGCTATAGCGTCCAGATGGAGGTTTATAATTCACCCCTCCACTTT. As protein: CASSYSVQMEVYNSPLHF.

The chain carries TRBV6-6 and TRBJ2-6, with D possibly matching TRBD1 (6 bases). CDR1 is MNHNY and CDR2 is SVGAGI in the germline V gene (reference sequence). This CDR3 is 11 amino acids long. The V gene lost 6 bases and the J gene lost 13 bases, with 10 bases spanning the gap. CDR3 sequence: CASSPTGVLTF. The CDR3 DNA follows: TGTGCCAGCAGCCCTACAGGGGTCCTGACTTTC.

The rearrangement joins TRBV7-2 to TRBJ2-3; the match to TRBD1 covers 9 bases. The V segment lost 5 bases and the J segment 4 bases; nucleotides outside the gene matches: 13. The CDR3 is 17 amino acids. The germline V gene has CDR1 SGHTA and CDR2 FQGNSA. CDR3 in amino acids: CASSKDRQGVFADTQYF. In DNA form, the CDR3 reads TGTGCCAGCAGCAAAGATCGACAGGGGGTGTTTGCAGATACGCAGTATTTT.

This clonotype was detected only a few times. The CDR3 DNA is TGTGCCAGCAGTGTCCATGGGGGAAATTCACCCCTCCACTTT. This translates into CASSVHGGNSPLHF. The chain couples TRBV12-3 or TRBV12-4 to TRBJ1-6; D perhaps matches TRBD1 (5 bases). V shed 5 bases and J shed 7 bases, with 12 bases lying between them. There are 14 residues in the CDR3.

This clonotype occurred many times. The chain couples TRBV9 to TRBJ2-5; tentatively, D is TRBD1 or TRBD2 (5 bases each). The CDR3 contains 13 residues. Germline loops: CDR1 SGDLS, CDR2 YYNGEE. Trimming pared 5 bases from V and 9 bases from J, leaving 17 bases between. CDR3 sequence (DNA): TGTGCCAGCAGTCTAGAGGGGAGTAGGTCCCAGTACTTC. Translation: CASSLEGSRSQYF.

This clonotype was detected only a few times. The CDR3 region has the DNA TGCAGTGCTAGAGATTGGCCATCTAGTGCTGGAAACACCATATATTTT. This codes for CSARDWPSSAGNTIYF. This chain uses TRBV20-1 with TRBJ1-3; no reliable D call. Looked up from germline, CDR1 is DFQATT and CDR2 is SNEGSKA (reference sequence). The V end lost 0 bases, the J end lost 2 bases, and 14 bases lay between the germline ends. The CDR3 is 16 amino acids.

This clonotype was seen more than once but under ten times. The rearrangement joins TRBV25-1 to TRBJ1-4; TRBD1 matches 11 bases. Unmatched junction bases numbered 4, after V lost 6 bases and J lost 7 bases. The CDR3 covers 14 residues. Germline assignment: CDR1 MGHDK and CDR2 SYGVNS. The CDR3: CASSGGQGAEKLFF. The CDR3 coding sequence is TGTGCCAGCAGCGGTGGACAGGGGGCTGAAAAACTGTTTTTT.

The chain uses TRBV6-6 and TRBJ2-1, with 7 nucleotides matching TRBD1. Germline CDR1 MNHNY, CDR2 SVGAGI (reference sequence). Trimming at V came to 7 bases and at J to 4 bases, leaving 4 bases not matched to a gene. This CDR3 is built from 13 residues. The CDR3 sequence: CASNEQGYNEQFF. CDR3 in DNA: TGTGCCAGCAATGAACAGGGGTACAATGAGCAGTTCTTC.

The table lists this clonotype with many counts. This chain uses TRBV4-3 with TRBJ2-2, with 12 bases that match TRBD2. The trim removed 0 bases at V and 4 bases at J, leaving 6 bases unmatched. The CDR3 totals 18 residues. Germline-derived CDR1 and CDR2 are LGHNA and YSLEER. CDR3 loop: CASSQDTSGGRITGELFF. In DNA form, the CDR3 reads TGCGCCAGCAGCCAAGATACTAGCGGGGGGCGTATCACCGGGGAGCTGTTTTTT.

This clonotype came up many times. The chain couples TRBV2 to TRBJ2-4; tentative D call: TRBD1 (6 bases). This CDR3 spans 14 amino acids. Trimming pared 6 bases from V and 9 bases from J, leaving 18 bases between. Germline lookup yields CDR1 SNHLY and CDR2 FYNNEI. CDR3 residues: CASSLGAPRGIQYF. In DNA form, the CDR3 reads TGTGCCAGCAGCCTGGGGGCACCCCGAGGCATTCAGTACTTC.

This clonotype was counted ten times or more. This chain uses TRBV6-2 or TRBV6-3 with TRBJ2-6; the D gene is possibly TRBD1 (5 bases). V lost 7 bases and J lost 0, with 10 bases in between. Per the germline V gene, CDR1 is MNHEY and CDR2 is SVGEGT. This CDR3 spans 15 amino acids. CDR3 sequence reads: CASTPQVSGANVLTF. CDR3 coding DNA: TGTGCCAGCACCCCACAGGTCTCTGGGGCCAACGTCCTGACTTTC.

This clonotype showed up many times. The chain combines TRBV18 with TRBJ2-7; TRBD1 is a possible D gene (5 bases). The ends were cut back, 3 bases at V and 6 bases at J, with 9 bases in the middle. This CDR3 has 12 residues. The germline V gene encodes CDR1 KGHSH and CDR2 LQKENI. As DNA, the CDR3 is TGTGCCAGCTCACCGGAAAGGGGCGAGCAGTACTTC. This translates into CASSPERGEQYF.

This clonotype was counted at least ten times. The V and J genes are TRBV20-1 and TRBJ1-2; TRBD1 matches 9 bases. CDR1 and CDR2 (germline): DFQATT, SNEGSKA (reference sequence). The V segment lost 4 bases and the J segment 4 bases; nucleotides outside the gene matches: 4. This CDR3 contains 13 residues. The CDR3, as DNA: TGCAGTGCTACCGGGACAGGGATCTATGGCTACACCTTC. It translates to CSATGTGIYGYTF.

This clonotype was picked up a small number of times. This rearrangement joins TRBV4-3 to TRBJ1-5; 8 bases line up with TRBD1. With V trimmed by 3 bases and J by 1 base, 2 bases remained unmatched. This CDR3 is 15 amino acids long. Looked up from germline, CDR1 is LGHNA and CDR2 is YSLEER. The CDR3 nucleotides are TGCGCCAGCAGCCACAGACAGGGGAGCAATCAGCCCCAGCATTTT. Amino acids: CASSHRQGSNQPQHF.

At least ten counts were recorded for this clonotype. The V gene is TRBV4-2, the J gene TRBJ1-1; D may be TRBD1 (6 bases). V was shortened by 6 bases and J by 5 bases, with 16 bases between the two germline ends. This CDR3 has 14 residues. CDR1 is LGHNA, CDR2 YNFKEQ, per germline. The CDR3 coding sequence is TGTGCCAGCAGTTCCCCGACAGGAAGGACTGAAGCTTTCTTT. This translates into CASSSPTGRTEAFF.

This rearrangement joins TRBV29-1 to TRBJ1-1; perhaps TRBD1 as D (6 bases). V was pared by 8 bases and J by 2 bases, with 18 bases between. CDR3 length: 14 amino acids. Germline CDR1 is SQVTM and CDR2 is ANQGSEA. The CDR3: CSYFTGRENTEAFF. Here the CDR3 DNA reads TGCAGCTACTTTACAGGGAGGGAAAACACTGAAGCTTTCTTT. Variable domain in full (rest from reference TRBV29-1 and TRBJ1-1): SAVISQKPSRDICQRGTSLTIQCQVDSQVTMMFWYRQQPGQSLTLIATANQGSEATYESGFVIDKFPISRPNLTFSTLTVSNMSPEDSSIYLCSYFTGRENTEAFFGQGTRLTVV.

The rearrangement joins TRBV27 to TRBJ2-5; D not resolved. The ends were cut back, 2 bases at V and 5 bases at J, with 15 bases in the middle. The CDR3 is made up of 15 amino acids. Germline V gene data show CDR1 as MNHEY and CDR2 as SMNVEV (reference sequence). The CDR3 sequence: CASSLPQSNRETQYF. In DNA form, the CDR3 reads TGTGCCAGCAGTTTACCACAGTCCAATCGGGAGACCCAGTACTTC.

This clonotype was seen ten or more times. The rearrangement uses TRBV5-6 and TRBJ1-2, with D possibly being TRBD1 (5 bases). The CDR3 covers 16 residues. V shed 1 base and J shed 2 bases, with 15 bases lying between them. Germline CDR1 and CDR2: SGHDT and YYEEEE. CDR3 sequence reads: CASSLFQGDKNYGYTF. The CDR3 DNA reads as TGTGCCAGCAGCTTGTTTCAGGGAGACAAGAACTATGGCTACACCTTC.